The clone carrying this T cell receptor (beta chain) was observed a single time. Relative to the germline gene, one junction end is altered; a read error may explain this. There are 13 residues in the CDR3. The germline CDR1 and CDR2 sequences are SNHLY and FYNNEI. The sample originates from a study of T cells in Graves' hyperthyroidism and ophthalmopathy. Amplification of TCR beta CDR3 regions was performed using RNA transcripts as template. The primer set for the first-round RT-PCR of the TCR CDR3 was HTBI. Each CDR3 protein is one row after TCRdb ran MiXCR on the multiplex PCR reads. The sample comprises around 620,000 distinct CDR3 sequences, just over 45% of which are singletons, and around 17% rests with the top ten.

The genes are TRBV2 and TRBJ2-5; D gene uncertain. This TCR came from an adult woman with Graves' disease, either hyperthyroidism or ophthalmopathy (not recorded which). Source material: peripheral blood or thyroid tissue (not recorded which). The CDR3 nucleotides read TGCGCCAGCAGTGATGTCGGGCAAGAGACCCAGCACTTC. The encoded protein is CASSDVGQETQHF. Full variable domain (outside the CDR3, taken from reference TRBV2 and TRBJ2-5): EPEVTQTPSHQVTQMGQEVILRCVPISNHLYFYWYRQILGQKVEFLVSFYNNEISEKSEIFDDQFSVERPDGSNFTLKIRSTKLEDSAMYFCASSDVGQETQHFGPGTRLLVL.